The 11 T cell receptor beta chains below were found in one sample sequenced in a study of T cell clones after liver transplantation. The assay was immunoSEQ multiplex PCR, and TCRdb's table has in-frame clones only and misses some. Found here are about 76,000 clones, roughly 80% of them singletons; the top ten hold less than 3.5%. Source: CD4+ T cells from blood, taken at the 22-month timepoint. These receptors were taken from a human patient who received a liver transplant. The T cells may come from the graft donor.

The gene calls are TRBV11-2 and TRBJ2-7; perhaps TRBD2 as D (7 bases). The CDR3 runs to 13 residues. With 1 base removed from V and 6 bases from J, the gap between germline ends came to 10 bases. CDR1 is SGHAT, CDR2 FQNNGV, per germline. The CDR3 loop reads CASSLGGGGEQYF. The CDR3 coding sequence is TGTGCCAGCAGCTTAGGAGGGGGGGGCGAGCAGTACTTC.

V usage is TRBV18 and J usage is TRBJ1-6; a weak D match, TRBD1 (5 bases). Trimming left V 3 bases short and J 9 bases short, with 12 bases between. CDR3 length equals 14 residues. Germline lookup yields CDR1 KGHSH and CDR2 LQKENI. CDR3 sequence reads: CASSPAQGTSPLHF. The CDR3 nucleotides read TGTGCCAGCTCACCCGCCCAGGGAACTTCACCCCTCCACTTT.

The V gene is TRBV7-8, the J gene TRBJ2-2; TRBD2 is a possible D gene (6 bases). Per the germline V gene, CDR1 is SGHVS and CDR2 is FQNEAQ. The CDR3 is 15 residues long. V lost 5 bases to trimming and J lost 1 base, with 11 bases between them. Written as DNA, the CDR3 is TGTGCCAGCAGCCCCGGGACTCAGAACACCGGGGAGCTGTTTTTT. It yields the protein CASSPGTQNTGELFF. Based on the CDR3 plus reference TRBV7-8 and TRBJ2-2, the full variable domain is GAGVSQSPRYKVAKRGQDVALRCDPISGHVSLFWYQQALGQGPEFLTYFQNEAQLDKSGLPSDRFFAERPEGSVSTLKIQRTQQEDSAVYLCASSPGTQNTGELFFGEGSRLTVL.

The chain links TRBV6-5 to TRBJ2-5; 9 nucleotides agree with TRBD1. CDR3 size: 14 residues. In germline, CDR1 is MNHEY, CDR2 SVGAGI. Losses at the gene ends were 0 bases for V and 9 bases for J; bases not matched to a gene: 5. CDR3 DNA: TGTGCCAGCAGTTACTCACCCGGACAGGGGTCCCAGTACTTC. Its translation: CASSYSPGQGSQYF.

V and J are TRBV7-2 and TRBJ2-1; a possible D gene is TRBD1 (5 bases). Germline assignment: CDR1 SGHTA and CDR2 FQGNSA. V was cut by 5 bases and J by 10 bases, with 18 bases left in between. The CDR3 has 14 amino acids. As DNA, the CDR3 is TGTGCCAGCAGCCTCGGACAAGCCGAGATCGAGCAGTTCTTC. It is translated as CASSLGQAEIEQFF.

The genes are TRBV5-1 and TRBJ2-5; 8 nucleotides agree with TRBD2. J was trimmed by 5 bases and V by 0 bases; bases with no gene match: 6. There are 15 residues in the CDR3. The germline CDR1 and CDR2 sequences are SGHRS and YFSETQ. The CDR3 DNA reads as TGCGCCAGCAGCTTGGCACCTAGCGGGCGGGAGACCCAGTACTTC. This translates into CASSLAPSGRETQYF. The variable domain in full, with the rest retrieved from reference TRBV5-1 and TRBJ2-5, is KAGVTQTPRYLIKTRGQQVTLSCSPISGHRSVSWYQQTPGQGLQFLFEYFSETQRNKGNFPGRFSGRQFSNSRSEMNVSTLELGDSALYLCASSLAPSGRETQYFGPGTRLLVL.

The chain carries TRBV7-2 and TRBJ2-5, with 12 bases aligning to TRBD1. The V and J ends lost 5 bases and 5 bases, in that order; junction bases with no gene match: 6. Per germline, CDR1 SGHTA and CDR2 FQGNSA. This CDR3 contains 15 residues. CDR3 residues: CASSDGTGGRETQYF. In nucleotides, the CDR3 is TGTGCCAGCAGCGACGGGACAGGGGGCAGGGAGACCCAGTACTTC. Looking up the rest from reference TRBV7-2 and TRBJ2-5 gives the full variable domain: GAGVSQSPSNKVTEKGKDVELRCDPISGHTALYWYRQSLGQGLEFLIYFQGNSAPDKSGLPSDRFSAERTGGSVSTLTIQRTQQEDSAVYLCASSDGTGGRETQYFGPGTRLLVL.

This chain joins TRBV28 and TRBJ1-3; weak D call: TRBD1 (5 bases). The V end was cut by 5 bases, the J end by 3 bases, with 11 bases between. Germline loops: CDR1 MDHEN, CDR2 SYDVKM. CDR3 size: 14 residues. The CDR3 sequence: CASSAPGGGNTIYF. CDR3 sequence (DNA): TGTGCCAGCAGTGCCCCCGGGGGTGGAAACACCATATATTTT.

This clone was seen only once. The V gene is TRBV7-2, the J gene TRBJ2-5; 7 bases are a match to TRBD2. V lost 4 bases to trimming and J lost 2 bases; unmatched junction nucleotides: 4. The CDR3 has 14 amino acids. Germline lookup yields CDR1 SGHTA and CDR2 FQGNSA. CDR3 sequence reads: CASSSGLVQETQYF. The CDR3 bases are TGTGCCAGCAGCTCTGGACTAGTTCAAGAGACCCAGTACTTC. The full variable domain, with the rest looked up from reference TRBV7-2 and TRBJ2-5, is GAGVSQSPSNKVTEKGKDVELRCDPISGHTALYWYRQSLGQGLEFLIYFQGNSAPDKSGLPSDRFSAERTGGSVSTLTIQRTQQEDSAVYLCASSSGLVQETQYFGPGTRLLVL.

The chain couples TRBV5-5 to TRBJ1-5, with D possibly TRBD1 on 5 matching bases. The CDR3 length is 14 residues. CDR1 is SGHKS and CDR2 is YYEKEE in the germline V gene (reference sequence). Trimming shortened V by 0 bases and J by 3 bases, and 7 bases separated the two germline ends. CDR3 sequence: CASSLGGLNQPQHF. The CDR3, as DNA: TGTGCCAGCAGCTTGGGGGGACTCAATCAGCCCCAGCATTTT.

The rearrangement joins TRBV6-5 to TRBJ1-2; D is possibly TRBD1 (5 bases). Germline-derived CDR1 and CDR2 are MNHEY and SVGAGI. The CDR3 covers 14 residues. V was clipped by 8 bases and J by 8 bases, with 21 bases between them. The CDR3 is CASSVQRGSRGYTF. In DNA, the CDR3 is TGTGCCAGCTCCGTGCAACGGGGGTCTAGAGGCTACACCTTC.